The 13 T cell receptor beta chains reported below all come from one sample, sequenced in a study of T cells after yellow fever vaccination. Via MiXCR, TCRdb re-called the 5' RACE reads, giving one row per CDR3 protein. The sample lists some 390,000 distinct CDR3 sequences; 18% were seen once. The sample here was PBMCs, taken before the yellow fever booster vaccination. The receptors derive from a man younger than 30 who received the YFV17D yellow fever vaccine.

This clonotype occurred many times. The chain joins TRBV7-9 to TRBJ1-2; 8 bases agree with TRBD1. The CDR3 has 17 residues. Germline-derived CDR1 and CDR2 are SEHNR and FQNEAQ (reference sequence). V dropped 4 bases and J dropped 3; count of bases not matched to a gene: 13. The CDR3 sequence: CASSSRGQGRFDYGYTF. The CDR3 DNA reads as TGTGCCAGCAGCTCACGAGGACAGGGAAGGTTTGACTATGGCTACACCTTC.

This clonotype was observed a handful of times. The rearrangement uses TRBV5-1 and TRBJ2-1; D is unclear. The length of the CDR3 is 13 residues. Trimming left V 5 bases short and J 5 bases short, with 11 bases between. Germline CDR1 and CDR2: SGHRS and YFSETQ. CDR3 region: CASSGFANNEQFF. The CDR3, as DNA: TGCGCCAGCAGTGGGTTTGCCAACAATGAGCAGTTCTTC.

This clonotype was seen only a few times. V and J are TRBV6-5 and TRBJ2-7, with D possibly matching TRBD1 (6 bases). The CDR3 consists of 14 residues. Germline V gene sequence: CDR1 MNHEY, CDR2 SVGAGI. V lost 6 bases and J lost 0, with 12 bases in between. As DNA, the CDR3 is TGTGCCAGCAGACTATCGGACAGCTCCTACGAGCAGTACGTC. Translating it yields CASRLSDSSYEQYV.

This clonotype showed up just a few times. The chain employs TRBV27 and TRBJ2-4, with unresolved D. V dropped 0 bases and J dropped 6 bases, with 15 bases sitting between them. The CDR3 is 16 residues long. Germline CDR1 is MNHEY and CDR2 is SMNVEV (reference sequence). CDR3 region: CASSLSGLSLLNIQYF. CDR3 in DNA: TGTGCCAGCAGTTTATCGGGCCTAAGCCTCTTAAACATTCAGTACTTC.

This clonotype was seen a few times. The V gene is TRBV5-1, the J gene TRBJ2-2; D is unclear. Trimming pared 1 base from V and 2 bases from J, leaving 9 bases between. The length of the CDR3 is 15 residues. CDR1 and CDR2 from the germline V gene are SGHRS and YFSETQ. The CDR3 spells CASSLWGINTGELFF. For the CDR3, the DNA is TGCGCCAGCAGCTTGTGGGGTATCAACACCGGGGAGCTGTTTTTT.

In this sample, this clonotype turned up a few times. The chain is built from TRBV20-1 and TRBJ1-4; unclear D gene. This CDR3 spans 10 amino acids. V dropped 6 bases and J dropped 3 bases, with 2 bases sitting between them. Germline V CDR1 and CDR2: DFQATT, SNEGSKA (reference sequence). The CDR3 sequence: CSAPNEKLFF. The CDR3 DNA sequence: TGCAGTGCACCTAATGAAAAACTGTTTTTT.

The chain joins TRBV7-3 to TRBJ2-6, with D perhaps being TRBD1 or TRBD2 (5 bases each). The CDR3 sequence is 18 residues long. Germline V gene lookup returns CDR1 SGHTA and CDR2 FQGTGA. V was cut by 2 bases and J by 1 base, with 15 bases left in between. The CDR3 loop reads CASSLSGHGPSGANVLTF. The DNA of the CDR3 is TGTGCCAGCAGCTTATCGGGGCACGGCCCATCTGGGGCCAACGTCCTGACTTTC.

This clonotype was observed a few times. The chain links TRBV12-3 or TRBV12-4 to TRBJ1-1; D is uncertain. The V gene lost 3 bases and the J gene lost 1 base, with 9 bases spanning the gap. This CDR3 region has 14 residues. CDR3 protein: CASSLHTGNTEAFF. CDR3 bases: TGTGCCAGCAGTTTGCACACGGGGAACACTGAAGCTTTCTTT.

V is TRBV20-1 and J is TRBJ2-5; D is possibly TRBD1 or TRBD2 (5 bases each). CDR3 size: 14 residues. Germline CDR1 and CDR2: DFQATT and SNEGSKA (reference sequence). The V end was cut by 4 bases, the J end by 4 bases, with 16 bases between. The CDR3 DNA reads as TGCAGTGCTAACACCGAGGGGACGGGAGAGACCCAGTACTTC. Translated: CSANTEGTGETQYF.

The chain combines TRBV9 with TRBJ2-4, with D unresolved. Trimming pared 0 bases from V and 2 bases from J, leaving 6 bases between. CDR1 is SGDLS and CDR2 is YYNGEE in the germline V gene. The CDR3 runs to 14 residues. The CDR3 protein is CASSVESTKNIQYF. The CDR3 DNA reads as TGTGCCAGCAGCGTAGAATCCACCAAAAACATTCAGTACTTC.

This sequence joins TRBV7-2 and TRBJ2-4; D may match TRBD1 or TRBD2 (5 bases each). Looked up from germline, CDR1 is SGHTA and CDR2 is FQGNSA. This CDR3 has 13 amino acids. Between the trimmed V and J ends, which lost 1 base and 8 bases, there was a span of 9 bases. The chain's CDR3 is CASSLVGVDIQYF. The CDR3 region has the DNA TGTGCCAGCAGCTTAGTGGGGGTGGACATTCAGTACTTC.

This clonotype was detected a few times. This chain connects TRBV6-1 to TRBJ1-5; 8 positions match TRBD1. There are 15 residues in the CDR3. With V trimmed by 10 bases and J by 3 bases, 11 bases remained unmatched. Looked up from germline, CDR1 is MNHNS and CDR2 is SASEGT. CDR3 DNA sequence: TGTGCCACCAAAAGGGGACAGGAGCTCAATCAGCCCCAGCATTTT. This sequence encodes CATKRGQELNQPQHF.

The V call is TRBV4-2, the J call TRBJ2-7; 7 bases align to TRBD2. The germline CDR1 and CDR2 sequences are LGHNA and YNFKEQ. The CDR3 consists of 17 residues. V trimming: 3 bases; J trimming: 1 base; junction bases outside the gene matches: 12. CDR3 amino acids: CASSHPPGVAGSYEQYV. CDR3 DNA sequence: TGTGCCAGCAGCCATCCCCCAGGAGTAGCGGGTTCCTACGAGCAGTACGTC.